This T cell receptor beta chain appears in the sequencing data of a study of blood T cell repertoires in COVID-19. Whole-study context: Researchers got acute and convalescent COVID-19 samples from the United States, Italy and Spain.

Some clones are missing from TCRdb's copy, which holds only in-frame ones; the method was immunoSEQ multiplex PCR. The table lists around 220,000 clones, 90% to 95% of them singletons. Trimming took 6 bases from V and 10 from J, leaving 10 bases between them. Germline CDR1 DFQATT, CDR2 SNEGSKA (reference sequence). CDR3 size: 11 residues. Enrollees, roughly 18 to 89 years old, lived in 24 US areas. Researchers sorted participants into cohorts using their self-reported clinical history. The chain couples TRBV20-1 to TRBJ1-6, with a weak D call TRBD1 (5 bases). Sequencing was carried out using PBMCs or T cells enriched from blood (not recorded which). This clonotype was sampled from a woman under 30 who had recovered from COVID-19. Here the CDR3 reads CSAAGSSPLHF. The CDR3 coding sequence is TGCAGTGCGGCAGGGTCGTCACCCCTCCACTTT.